This passage covers 7 T cell receptor beta chains from one sample sequenced in a study of blood T cell repertoires in COVID-19. Measured with immunoSEQ multiplex PCR; TCRdb has only the in-frame clones, and not every one. The repertoire holds fewer than 200,000 clones, 80% to 90% seen once, with about 8% in the top ten. Sequencing used peripheral blood. These receptor sequences come from a man in his forties who had recovered from COVID-19.

The chain recombines TRBV5-4 with TRBJ2-1, with 8 positions matching TRBD1. Germline V CDR1 and CDR2: SGHNT, YYREEE (reference sequence). This CDR3 has 15 amino acids. J gave up 8 bases and V 3 bases, and 10 bases lay outside the gene matches. Here the CDR3 reads CASSYPGQGMDEQFF. The CDR3 bases are TGTGCCAGCAGCTACCCAGGACAGGGTATGGATGAGCAGTTCTTC.

This chain links TRBV7-3 with TRBJ2-4, with a possible D match to TRBD2 (5 bases). The germline CDR1 and CDR2 sequences are SGHTA and FQGTGA. The CDR3 loop spans 15 amino acids. Trimming took 1 base from V and 2 from J, leaving 9 bases between them. The CDR3 spells CASSLKGGPKNIQYF. Written as DNA, the CDR3 is TGTGCCAGCAGCTTAAAAGGAGGTCCCAAAAACATTCAGTACTTC.

The V gene is TRBV6-5, the J gene TRBJ1-1; D might be TRBD1 (6 bases). Trimming stripped 8 bases from V and 3 bases from J, with 13 bases between. This CDR3 spans 13 amino acids. Germline V gene lookup returns CDR1 MNHEY and CDR2 SVGAGI. The CDR3 coding sequence is TGTGCCAGCGCACAGGACAGTCACACTGAAGCTTTCTTT. Translation gives CASAQDSHTEAFF.

This rearrangement joins TRBV28 to TRBJ2-7, with TRBD2 as a possible D gene (7 bases). Trimming shortened V by 5 bases and J by 2 bases, and 19 bases separated the two germline ends. Germline CDR1 is MDHEN and CDR2 is SYDVKM. The CDR3 runs to 16 residues. The CDR3 sequence: CASSQFPRGATYEQYF. In DNA, the CDR3 is TGTGCCAGCAGTCAGTTTCCACGGGGGGCGACCTACGAGCAGTACTTC.

The chain joins TRBV5-4 to TRBJ2-7, with 8 bases lining up with TRBD2. This CDR3 has 16 amino acids. Germline loops: CDR1 SGHNT, CDR2 YYREEE (reference sequence). V shed 4 bases, J shed 2 bases, and the junction held 11 bases outside the gene matches. Written as DNA, the CDR3 is TGTGCCAGCAGCCCATCGAGCGGGAGAAGTGCCTACGAGCAGTACTTC. Its translation: CASSPSSGRSAYEQYF.

The chain joins TRBV12-5 to TRBJ1-1, with unresolved D. The V and J ends lost 6 bases and 8 bases respectively, with 13 bases between them. Germline CDR1 and CDR2: LGHNT and FRNRAP. The CDR3 is made up of 12 amino acids. CDR3 coding DNA: TGTGCTAGTGGCGTACCCCACCAGGAAGCTTTCTTT. Translating gives CASGVPHQEAFF.

V usage is TRBV7-9 and J usage is TRBJ1-3; the D gene is possibly TRBD1 (6 bases). The CDR3 spans 15 residues. V shed 5 bases and J shed 4 bases, with 15 bases lying between them. Germline V gene lookup returns CDR1 SEHNR and CDR2 FQNEAQ (reference sequence). The DNA for the CDR3 is TGTGCCAGCAGCGGAGTAACAGGGTACGGAAACACCATATATTTT. This encodes CASSGVTGYGNTIYF.